These 14 T cell receptor beta chains originate from one sample sequenced in a study of cytomegalovirus exposure and HLA in healthy donors. This PCR relied on a set of 60 Vbeta primers and 13 Jbeta primers. The protocol was immunoSEQ multiplex PCR, while the TCRdb copy is restricted to in-frame clones and leaves out a portion. The repertoire includes about 140,000 clones, 73% of them detected once, and 1.3% sits in the top ten. The sample comprised PBMCs. These receptors were taken from a woman aged 40 to 55 in good health and CMV-seronegative.

This clone was recorded many times. The chain is built from TRBV10-3 and TRBJ1-1, with D perhaps matching TRBD1 (5 bases). The CDR3 sequence is 15 residues long. Per the germline V gene, CDR1 is ENHRY and CDR2 is SYGVKD. V lost 2 bases to trimming and J lost 0 bases, with 10 bases between them. CDR3: CAISETQGMNTEAFF. CDR3 DNA sequence: TGTGCCATCAGTGAGACCCAGGGTATGAACACTGAAGCTTTCTTT.

The rearrangement uses TRBV25-1 and TRBJ2-2; no firm D call. V gave up 4 bases and J gave up 15 bases, with 12 bases separating them. From germline, CDR1 is MGHDK and CDR2 SYGVNS. The CDR3 contains 11 residues. CDR3 bases: TGTGCCAGCAGTGTGGGCTTGAAGGTGTTTTTT. Translating gives CASSVGLKVFF.

This sequence joins TRBV6-1 and TRBJ2-3; TRBD2 agrees at 8 bases. The germline V gene has CDR1 MNHNS and CDR2 SASEGT. There are 16 residues in the CDR3. V dropped 1 base and J dropped 6; count of bases not matched to a gene: 9. The CDR3 loop is CASSEGGGGRLDTQYF. CDR3 in DNA: TGTGCCAGCAGTGAAGGGGGCGGGGGGAGATTGGATACGCAGTATTTT.

The chain employs TRBV9 and TRBJ2-5; D is possibly TRBD2 (6 bases). CDR3 length: 16 amino acids. CDR1 is SGDLS and CDR2 is YYNGEE in the germline V gene. The V and J ends lost 0 bases and 4 bases respectively, with 16 bases between them. The CDR3 coding sequence is TGTGCCAGCAGCGTAGGGGGGGTCAGGGTGGGAGAGACCCAGTACTTC. Amino acid sequence: CASSVGGVRVGETQYF. The full variable domain, in which reference TRBV9 and TRBJ2-5 provide the parts outside the CDR3, is DSGVTQTPKHLITATGQRVTLRCSPRSGDLSVYWYQQSLDQGLQFLIQYYNGEERAKGNILERFSAQQFPDLHSELNLSSLELGDSALYFCASSVGGVRVGETQYFGPGTRLLVL.

The genes are TRBV6-5 and TRBJ1-1, with D unclear. The CDR3 spans 12 residues. Trimming pared 3 bases from V and 7 bases from J, leaving 9 bases between. CDR1 MNHEY and CDR2 SVGAGI come from the germline V gene. CDR3 DNA: TGTGCCAGCAGTTATCTCAACGGTGAAGCTTTCTTT. This codes for CASSYLNGEAFF.

The chain has TRBV27 and TRBJ1-6; D gene uncertain. The CDR3 extends over 16 amino acids. Germline V gene data show CDR1 as MNHEY and CDR2 as SMNVEV (reference sequence). Deletions cut 4 bases from V and 0 bases from J, with 10 bases between. The CDR3 region has the DNA TGTGCCAGCAGTTCCGACTCGAGCTCCTATAATTCACCCCTCCACTTT. It specifies CASSSDSSSYNSPLHF.

This clone was recorded a few times. The V gene is TRBV18, the J gene TRBJ1-6; D call uncertain. CDR3 length equals 12 residues. Deletions cut 2 bases from V and 8 bases from J, with 4 bases between. CDR1 and CDR2 from the germline V gene are KGHSH and LQKENI. The CDR3 DNA reads TGTGCCAGCTCACCATCTGATTCACCCCTCCACTTT. Encoded protein: CASSPSDSPLHF. The entire variable domain, with the rest obtained from reference TRBV18 and TRBJ1-6, is as follows: NAGVMQNPRHLVRRRGQEARLRCSPMKGHSHVYWYRQLPEEGLKFMVYLQKENIIDESGMPKERFSAEFPKEGPSILRIQQVVRGDSAAYFCASSPSDSPLHFGNGTRLTVT.

The rearrangement joins TRBV18 to TRBJ1-3; 9 bases match TRBD1. Germline V gene data show CDR1 as KGHSH and CDR2 as LQKENI. The V and J ends lost 6 bases and 2 bases, in that order; junction bases with no gene match: 11. The CDR3 sequence is 17 residues long. The CDR3 DNA follows: TGTGCCAGCTCCGGGGACTTCGGGACAGGGACTGGAAACACCATATATTTT. It codes for CASSGDFGTGTGNTIYF.

This clone was observed once. The chain joins TRBV6-1 to TRBJ2-3; maybe TRBD2 (5 bases). The germline V gene encodes CDR1 MNHNS and CDR2 SASEGT. CDR3 size: 14 residues. V was cut by 8 bases and J by 1 base, with 13 bases left in between. The CDR3 sequence is CASLSERRTDTQYF. The CDR3 DNA follows: TGTGCCAGCCTAAGTGAGCGGCGCACAGATACGCAGTATTTT.

V is TRBV7-8 and J is TRBJ2-5; weak D call: TRBD1 (7 bases). Germline assignment: CDR1 SGHVS and CDR2 FQNEAQ. V was clipped by 0 bases and J by 1 base, with 15 bases between them. CDR3 length equals 17 residues. CDR3 region: CASSLARSGGTQETQYF. In DNA form, the CDR3 reads TGTGCCAGCAGCTTAGCGCGATCAGGGGGGACCCAAGAGACCCAGTACTTC.

This rearrangement joins TRBV18 to TRBJ2-1; 8 positions agree with TRBD1. The CDR3 runs to 15 residues. CDR1 and CDR2 from the germline V gene are KGHSH and LQKENI. The trim removed 3 bases at V and 5 bases at J, leaving 6 bases unmatched. DNA of the CDR3: TGTGCCAGCTCACCCAGACAGGGGACCCACAATGAGCAGTTCTTC. Protein product: CASSPRQGTHNEQFF. The whole variable domain, remainder taken from reference TRBV18 and TRBJ2-1, is NAGVMQNPRHLVRRRGQEARLRCSPMKGHSHVYWYRQLPEEGLKFMVYLQKENIIDESGMPKERFSAEFPKEGPSILRIQQVVRGDSAAYFCASSPRQGTHNEQFFGPGTRLTVL.

The chain employs TRBV7-9 and TRBJ2-1, with 8 bases lining up with TRBD1. CDR1 is SEHNR and CDR2 is FQNEAQ in the germline V gene (reference sequence). Trimming at V came to 2 bases and at J to 3 bases, leaving 6 bases not matched to a gene. The CDR3 runs to 16 residues. CDR3 DNA: TGTGCCAGCAGCTTATCCGGACAGGGAGGCTACAATGAGCAGTTCTTC. Protein product: CASSLSGQGGYNEQFF. Using reference TRBV7-9 and TRBJ2-1 for the parts outside the CDR3, the full variable domain is DTGVSQNPRHKITKRGQNVTFRCDPISEHNRLYWYRQTLGQGPEFLTYFQNEAQLEKSRLLSDRFSAERPKGSFSTLEIQRTEQGDSAMYLCASSLSGQGGYNEQFFGPGTRLTVL.

The chain employs TRBV6-5 and TRBJ1-2; TRBD1 is a possible D gene (6 bases). Trimming cost V 2 bases and J 4 bases, with 8 bases left between them. CDR3 length: 13 amino acids. CDR1 is MNHEY, CDR2 SVGAGI, per germline. CDR3 coding DNA: TGTGCCAGCAGTTACCAGGACAGCTATGGCTACACCTTC. It specifies CASSYQDSYGYTF.

The chain uses TRBV5-5 and TRBJ2-6; D unclear. Germline V gene lookup returns CDR1 SGHKS and CDR2 YYEKEE (reference sequence). Trimming shortened V by 7 bases and J by 0 bases, and 2 bases separated the two germline ends. This CDR3 is built from 12 residues. The CDR3 here is CASHSGANVLTF. CDR3 DNA: TGTGCCAGCCACTCTGGGGCCAACGTCCTGACTTTC.